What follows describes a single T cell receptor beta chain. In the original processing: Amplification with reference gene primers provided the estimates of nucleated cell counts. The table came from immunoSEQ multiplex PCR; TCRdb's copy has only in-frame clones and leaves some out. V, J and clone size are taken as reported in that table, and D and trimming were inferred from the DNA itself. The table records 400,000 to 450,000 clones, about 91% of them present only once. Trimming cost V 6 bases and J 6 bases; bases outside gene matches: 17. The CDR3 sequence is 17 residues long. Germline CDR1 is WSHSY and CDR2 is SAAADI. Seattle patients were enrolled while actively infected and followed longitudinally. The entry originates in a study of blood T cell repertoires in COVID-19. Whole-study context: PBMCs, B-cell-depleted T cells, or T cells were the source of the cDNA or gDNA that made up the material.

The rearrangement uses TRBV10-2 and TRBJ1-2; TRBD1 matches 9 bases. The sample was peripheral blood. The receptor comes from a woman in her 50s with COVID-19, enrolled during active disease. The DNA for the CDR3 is TGCGCCAGCAGCCAGATGGACAGGGGCCCCCCAGCAGATGGCTACACCTTC. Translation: CASSQMDRGPPADGYTF.